This TCR beta chain was observed in a study of blood T cells in healthy people across ages. Next came a second PCR, run for roughly 6 to 11 cycles, which used a sample-barcoded 5' primer along with a J-beta primer mix. TCRdb itself ran the 5' RACE reads through MiXCR, one entry per CDR3 protein. The sample has more than 1,400,000 distinct CDR3 sequences, approximately 42% seen once. The CDR3 has 16 residues. CDR1 is SGHRS, CDR2 YFSETQ, per germline. After removal of 1 base from V and 8 bases from J, the junction contained 10 bases not matched to a gene. This TCR was recovered from a woman between 18 and 29 years old in good health. The chain carries TRBV5-1 and TRBJ2-1; TRBD1 aligns across 9 bases. The material sequenced was blood. Here the CDR3 DNA reads TGCGCCAGCAGCTTGTTCATTACAGGGGGCTTCGATGAGCAGTTCTTC. Translation: CASSLFITGGFDEQFF.